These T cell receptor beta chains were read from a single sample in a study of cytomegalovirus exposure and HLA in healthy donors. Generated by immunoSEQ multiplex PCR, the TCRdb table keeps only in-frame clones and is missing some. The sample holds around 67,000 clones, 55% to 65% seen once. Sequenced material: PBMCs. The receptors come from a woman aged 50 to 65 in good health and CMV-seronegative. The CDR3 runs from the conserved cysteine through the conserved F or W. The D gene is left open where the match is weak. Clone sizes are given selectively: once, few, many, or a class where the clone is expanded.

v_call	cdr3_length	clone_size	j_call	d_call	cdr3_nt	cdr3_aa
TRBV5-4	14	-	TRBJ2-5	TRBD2	TGTGCCAGCAGCCTGAAAGTAGCGGGAGAGACCCAGTACTTC	CASSLKVAGETQYF
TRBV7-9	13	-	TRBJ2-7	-	TGTGCCAGCAGTCCGGAGGGGTCCTACGAGCAGTACTTC	CASSPEGSYEQYF
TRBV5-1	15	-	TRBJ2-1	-	TGCGCCAGCAGCTTGATGGCGGAAGAGAACGATGAGCAGTTCTTC	CASSLMAEENDEQFF
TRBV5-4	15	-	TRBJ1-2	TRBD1	TGTGCCAGCAGCTCCCGGGACAGGGGGTCGGGTGGCTACACCTTC	CASSSRDRGSGGYTF
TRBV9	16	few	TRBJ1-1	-	TGTGCCAGCAGCGCTATACTTCAAGCGTCGGGCACTGAAGCTTTCTTT	CASSAILQASGTEAFF
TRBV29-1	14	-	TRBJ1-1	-	TGCAGCGTTGAAGAACTTGGGTCTACGAGGGAAGCTTTCTTT	CSVEELGSTREAFF
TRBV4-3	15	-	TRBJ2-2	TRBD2	TGCGCCAGTTCGTTGGGGAGGGTCGGGACCGGGGAGCTGTTTTTT	CASSLGRVGTGELFF
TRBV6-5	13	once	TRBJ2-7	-	TGTGCCAGCACCAAGGCGACTCTCAACGAGCAGTACTTC	CASTKATLNEQYF
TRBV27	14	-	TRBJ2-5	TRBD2	TGTGCCAGCAGTTCCCTAGCGGGAGGCAGAGAGCAGTACTTC	CASSSLAGGREQYF
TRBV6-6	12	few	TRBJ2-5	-	TGTGCCAGCAGTCAGGGATCAGAGACCCAGTACTTC	CASSQGSETQYF
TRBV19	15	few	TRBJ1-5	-	TGTGCCAGTAACCAGGATTTTGCTATGGGTCAGCCCCAGCATTTT	CASNQDFAMGQPQHF
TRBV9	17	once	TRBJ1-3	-	TGTGCCAGCAGCGTATCCGGCGGCCGACCCTCTGGAAACACCATATATTTT	CASSVSGGRPSGNTIYF
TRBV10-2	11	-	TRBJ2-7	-	TGCGCCAGCGGGAGAACCTACGAGCAGTACTTC	CASGRTYEQYF
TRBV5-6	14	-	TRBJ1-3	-	TGTGCCAGCAGCTCGTCGGGAACTGGGGACACCATATATTTT	CASSSSGTGDTIYF
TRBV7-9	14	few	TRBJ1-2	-	TGTGCCAGCAGCACCTCCGCTCGAGGCTATGGCTACACCTTC	CASSTSARGYGYTF
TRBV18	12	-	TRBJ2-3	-	TGTGCCAGCTCACCGACTAGTGATACGCAGTATTTT	CASSPTSDTQYF
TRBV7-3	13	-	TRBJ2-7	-	TGTGCCAGCAGCTCATCGAGACTAGACGAGCAGTACTTC	CASSSSRLDEQYF
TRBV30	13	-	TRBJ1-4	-	TGTGCCTGGAGTGCCTCCTCAGATGAAAAACTGTTTTTT	CAWSASSDEKLFF
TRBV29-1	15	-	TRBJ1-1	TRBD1	TGCAGCGTTCGACAGGGGTGGGGAATGGGAGGTGAAGCTTTCTTT	CSVRQGWGMGGEAFF
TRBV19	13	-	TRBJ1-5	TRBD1	TGTGCCAGTAGTGACAGGGTTAGCCAGCCCCAGCATTTT	CASSDRVSQPQHF
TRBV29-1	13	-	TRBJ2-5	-	TGCAGCGCCGGAGGCCCGGGGCAAGAGACCCAGTACTTC	CSAGGPGQETQYF
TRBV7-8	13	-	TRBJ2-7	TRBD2	TGTGCCAGCAGCTTTGTCTCCGGGAGGGCCTGGGACTTC	CASSFVSGRAWDF
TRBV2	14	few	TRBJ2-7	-	TGTGCCAGCAGTGAAGGCAGCGCTCCCTACGAGCAGTACTTC	CASSEGSAPYEQYF
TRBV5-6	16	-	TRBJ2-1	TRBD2	TGTGCCAGCAGCTTGGCGGGACTAGCGGGAAACAATGAGCAGTTCTTC	CASSLAGLAGNNEQFF
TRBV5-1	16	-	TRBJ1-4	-	TGCGCCAGCAGCTTGTTGGGGGCTTCAACTAATGAAAAACTGTTTTTT	CASSLLGASTNEKLFF
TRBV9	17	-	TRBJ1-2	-	TGTGGCAGCAGCGCGGGACATCTAATACTAGCTAACTATGGCTACACCTTC	CGSSAGHLILANYGYTF
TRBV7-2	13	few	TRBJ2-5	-	TGTGCCAGCACACGCGAAAGGGGGGAGACCCAGTACTTC	CASTRERGETQYF
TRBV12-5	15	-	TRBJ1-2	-	TGTGCTAGTGGTTCACCCAGGCAGCCCCTCTATGGCTACACCTTC	CASGSPRQPLYGYTF
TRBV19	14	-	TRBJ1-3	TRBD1	TGTGCCAGTAGCGGACAGGGGGATGGAAACACCATATATTTT	CASSGQGDGNTIYF
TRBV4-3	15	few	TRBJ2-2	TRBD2	TGCGCCAGCAGCCCGACTAGCGGGAGGGCCGGGGAGCTGTTTTTT	CASSPTSGRAGELFF
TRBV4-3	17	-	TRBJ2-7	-	TGCGCCAGCAGCCAAGATCTCGCGGGGTACGAGTCGTACGAGCAGTACTTC	CASSQDLAGYESYEQYF
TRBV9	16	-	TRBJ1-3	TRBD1	TGTGCCAGCAGCGTAGAGCCTGGACAGGGGGGAAACACCATATATTTT	CASSVEPGQGGNTIYF
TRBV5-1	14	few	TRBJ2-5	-	TGCGCCAGCAGCCGGGGAGGTTCCCAAGAGACCCAGTACTTC	CASSRGGSQETQYF
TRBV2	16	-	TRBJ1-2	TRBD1	TGTGCCAGCAGGAGCCTTACAGGGGGATCTAACTATGGCTACACCTTC	CASRSLTGGSNYGYTF
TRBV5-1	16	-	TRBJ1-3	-	TGCGCCAGCAGCTTAGAAAGCAGCGACTCTGGAAACACCATATATTTT	CASSLESSDSGNTIYF
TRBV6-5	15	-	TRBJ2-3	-	TGTGCCAGCAGTTACGCTAATTTAGTAACAGATACGCAGTATTTT	CASSYANLVTDTQYF
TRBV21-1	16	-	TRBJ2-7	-	TGTGCCAGCAGCGTCACTAGCGTCTCGGCCCCCTACGAGCAGTACTTC	CASSVTSVSAPYEQYF
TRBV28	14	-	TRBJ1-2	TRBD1	TGTGCCAGCAGTTCCTCTACAGGGGTCTATGGCTACACCTTC	CASSSSTGVYGYTF
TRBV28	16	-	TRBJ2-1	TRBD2	TGTGCCAGCAGTTTTAGGGGGGCTAGCGGGTACAATGAGCAGTTCTTC	CASSFRGASGYNEQFF
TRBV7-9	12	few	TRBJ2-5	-	TGTGCCAGCAGAGTCTTCAGGGAGACCCAGTACTTC	CASRVFRETQYF
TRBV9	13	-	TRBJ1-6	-	TGTGCCAGCAGCGAACAGGGAAATACAGCCCTCCACTTT	CASSEQGNTALHF
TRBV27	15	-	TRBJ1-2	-	TGTGCCAGCAGTTTATCAGGGGGAAGTTCTGGTGGCTACACCTTC	CASSLSGGSSGGYTF
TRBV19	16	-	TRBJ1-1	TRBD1	TGTGCCAGTAACCGGGACAGGGGGGCCAAAGGAACTGAAGCTTTCTTT	CASNRDRGAKGTEAFF
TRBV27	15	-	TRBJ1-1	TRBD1	TGTGCCAGCAGTTTAACTATCCAGGGGGACACTGAAGCTTTCTTT	CASSLTIQGDTEAFF